This T cell receptor (beta chain) is from a study of blood T cell repertoires in COVID-19. The wider study: Spain, Italy and the United States supplied samples that represented acute and convalescent COVID-19.

This clone was recorded once. The identical CDR3 is also encoded by other nucleotide sequences in the sample. The germline CDR1 and CDR2 sequences are MNHEY and SVGAGI. The trim removed 5 bases at V and 0 bases at J, leaving 6 bases unmatched. The CDR3 length is 15 residues. Original analysis: Scientists estimated how many nucleated cells there were by amplifying reference gene primers. The table came from immunoSEQ multiplex PCR; TCRdb's copy has only in-frame clones and leaves some out. V and J calls and clone size follow that table, whereas D and trimming were derived from the DNA. The profile shows over 110,000 clones, 88% of them singletons.

The chain employs TRBV6-5 and TRBJ1-2, with 7 positions matching TRBD1. The clonotype comes from a woman aged 45-59 years with acute or convalescent COVID-19. The sequenced sample was peripheral blood. Here the CDR3 DNA reads TGTGCCAGCAGTACGCGGGACAGAGCTAACTATGGCTACACCTTC. Translated, it gives CASSTRDRANYGYTF.